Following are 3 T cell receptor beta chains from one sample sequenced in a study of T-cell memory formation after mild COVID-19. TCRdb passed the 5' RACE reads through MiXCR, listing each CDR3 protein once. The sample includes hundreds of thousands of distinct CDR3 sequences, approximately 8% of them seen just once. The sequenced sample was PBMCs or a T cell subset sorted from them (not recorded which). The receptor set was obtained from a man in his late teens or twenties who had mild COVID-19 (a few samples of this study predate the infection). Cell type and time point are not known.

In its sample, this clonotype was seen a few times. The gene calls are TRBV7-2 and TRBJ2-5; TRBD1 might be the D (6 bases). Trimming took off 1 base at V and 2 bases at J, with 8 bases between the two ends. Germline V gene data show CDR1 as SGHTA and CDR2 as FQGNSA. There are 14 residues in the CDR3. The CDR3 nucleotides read TGTGCCAGCAGCTTAGGGGGGCCTCAAGAGACCCAGTACTTC. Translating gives CASSLGGPQETQYF.

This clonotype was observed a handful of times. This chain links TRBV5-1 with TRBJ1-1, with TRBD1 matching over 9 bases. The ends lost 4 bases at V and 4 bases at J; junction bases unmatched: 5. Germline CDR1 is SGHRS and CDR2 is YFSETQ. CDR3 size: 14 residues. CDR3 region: CASSADRGATEAFF. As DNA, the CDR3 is TGCGCCAGCAGCGCAGACAGGGGGGCCACTGAAGCTTTCTTT.

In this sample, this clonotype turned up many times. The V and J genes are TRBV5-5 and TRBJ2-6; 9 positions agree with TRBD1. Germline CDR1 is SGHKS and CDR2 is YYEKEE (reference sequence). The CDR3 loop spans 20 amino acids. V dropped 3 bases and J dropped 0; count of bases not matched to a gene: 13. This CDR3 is CASSSPGTGRGLSGANVLTF. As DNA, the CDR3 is TGTGCCAGCAGCTCTCCCGGGACAGGGAGAGGGCTCTCTGGGGCCAACGTCCTGACTTTC.